These T cell receptor beta chains were read from a single sample in a study of blood T cell repertoires in COVID-19. Generated by immunoSEQ multiplex PCR, the TCRdb table keeps only in-frame clones and is missing some. This table has some 45,000 clones, 83% appearing once. Material for sequencing was peripheral blood. Source of these receptors: a man at least 80 years old in a cohort sampled during active COVID-19. CDR3s include the opening cysteine and the closing phenylalanine or tryptophan. The order of the fields is V gene, J gene, D gene, CDR3 protein. A D gene is named only where the DNA matches it firmly.

TRBV7-2	TRBJ2-7	TRBD2	CASTPVAGGRGEQYF
TRBV25-1	TRBJ1-6	TRBD1	CAGRTGTNSPLHF
TRBV19	TRBJ1-2	-	CASSIAGVDGYTF
TRBV9	TRBJ1-6	-	CASSVGAGSGSPLHF
TRBV10-1	TRBJ1-2	TRBD1	CASSEGQGRGYTF
TRBV4-3	TRBJ1-4	TRBD1	CASSHDRGREKLFF
TRBV9	TRBJ1-2	TRBD1	CASSGGQGYGYTF
TRBV19	TRBJ1-1	-	CASSTQGYTEAFF
TRBV7-3	TRBJ2-5	-	CASSLGAGPGETQYF
TRBV7-2	TRBJ1-1	TRBD1	CASSFVTGGSEAFF
TRBV28	TRBJ1-2	TRBD1	CASSFVDRESGGYTF
TRBV6-5	TRBJ1-4	TRBD1	CASRMPGQGAEKLFF
TRBV30	TRBJ1-5	TRBD1	CAWNRDSSNQPQHF
TRBV30	TRBJ2-2	TRBD2	CAWKRQRGGTGELFF
TRBV19	TRBJ2-5	TRBD2	CASSDTSGSYLATQYF
TRBV4-1	TRBJ1-3	-	CASSPGRFYSGNTIYF
TRBV25-1	TRBJ1-6	TRBD1	CASSGTGGYSYNSPLHF
TRBV25-1	TRBJ2-5	TRBD2	CASSESRGLAGAETQYF
TRBV10-3	TRBJ2-4	-	CAISEDWDWAKNIQYF
TRBV3-1/TRBV3-2	TRBJ2-3	TRBD2	CASSHLAGGITDTQYF
TRBV24-1	TRBJ2-1	-	CATSGVGADEQFF
TRBV5-1	TRBJ1-3	-	CASSLGAGPSAYSGNTIYF
TRBV4-3	TRBJ2-2	-	CASSQGRGVGTGELFF
TRBV7-3	TRBJ2-5	-	CASSLDRLGTQYF
TRBV7-9	TRBJ2-5	-	CASSGITGNSETQYF
TRBV4-1	TRBJ2-7	TRBD2	CASSPSSSGGAYEQYF
TRBV10-3	TRBJ2-1	TRBD2	CAIPFEGRGYNEQFF
TRBV5-4	TRBJ2-3	-	CASSFEGGRTDTQYF
TRBV6-5	TRBJ1-3	TRBD1	CASSYRTGYGNTIYF
TRBV7-9	TRBJ2-7	TRBD1	CASRLNRGYEQYF
TRBV4-1	TRBJ2-3	TRBD2	CASSQEETSGGPITDTQYF
TRBV21-1	TRBJ2-1	-	CASSPGRAGVCEQFF
TRBV5-6	TRBJ1-6	TRBD1	CASSLTGNNSPLHF
TRBV5-1	TRBJ1-1	-	CASSSARGTSTEAFF
TRBV24-1	TRBJ2-1	TRBD2	CATAPSGRADEQFF
TRBV18	TRBJ1-5	-	CASSPAGGGQPQHF
TRBV7-9	TRBJ1-2	TRBD1	CASSLWDRGLDYGYTF
TRBV24-1	TRBJ2-7	-	CATSLQDYSYEQYF
TRBV12-3/TRBV12-4	TRBJ1-1	TRBD1	CASQGGKNTEAFF
TRBV19	TRBJ2-5	TRBD1	CASSIDTGGETQYF
TRBV6-2/TRBV6-3	TRBJ2-5	-	CASSLFGETQYF
TRBV9	TRBJ1-2	TRBD1	CASSPQGQSSYGYTF
TRBV7-2	TRBJ2-7	-	CASSLNGVRNYEQYF
TRBV3-1/TRBV3-2	TRBJ1-2	TRBD1	CASSQQDRGYGYTF
TRBV4-1	TRBJ2-3	TRBD2	CASSQTPGGSGGLTDTQYF
TRBV29-1	TRBJ2-7	TRBD2	CSVLLPGLAGEQYF
TRBV5-6	TRBJ2-7	-	CASSGGFRGGEQYF
TRBV9	TRBJ2-5	-	CASSPLGGIQETQYF